This T cell receptor beta chain was documented in a study of blood T cells in healthy people across ages. Remarks on this clonotype: Its antigen is not identified.

In germline, CDR1 is MNHNS, CDR2 SASEGT. Trimming left V 5 bases short and J 0 bases short, with 10 bases between. The CDR3 is 14 residues long. Through a sample-barcoded 5' primer and a J-beta primer mix, a second PCR was run for about 6 to 12 cycles. Via MiXCR, TCRdb re-called the 5' RACE reads, giving one row per CDR3 protein. The sample contains roughly 800,000 distinct CDR3 sequences, around half of which appear only once. General study results and limits: Versus aged donors, long-lived donors had higher diversity and more naive CD4+ cells. In the absence of known donor CMV status, changes in expanded clonotypes were possibly confounded. Unsorted PBMCs ruled out conclusive naive versus antigen-experienced comparison.

V gene TRBV6-1 combines with J gene TRBJ1-1; D is perhaps TRBD1 (5 bases). The source material was blood. The origin of this receptor is a man aged 80 or over in good health. The chain's CDR3 is CASSKRGVNTEAFF. The CDR3 DNA reads as TGTGCCAGCAGTAAGCGAGGGGTGAACACTGAAGCTTTCTTT.